Below, 31 T cell receptor beta chains from the same sample are listed, as sequenced in a study of shared clonotypes between healthy human individuals. Naivety among CD8 cells was defined by CD45RO negativity and positive CCR7 selection, thereby excluding terminally differentiated effector memory CD45RA+ cells. Assay: immunoSEQ multiplex PCR; the TCRdb copy retains only in-frame clones and omits some. Found here are roughly 2.1 million clones, approximately 94% of them singletons; the top ten hold approximately 1.7%. Input material: naive CD8+ T cells from PBMCs. The source is a man aged 18 to 29 in good health. Some clones in this sample may be carry-over from other donors' samples.

With respect to this clone: The identical CDR3 is also encoded by other nucleotide sequences in the sample. The chain carries TRBV18 and TRBJ2-7; 14 bases match TRBD2. V shed 3 bases and J 3 bases; nucleotides not matched to a gene: 7. This CDR3 has 17 amino acids. Germline CDR1 and CDR2: KGHSH and LQKENI. The chain's CDR3 is CASSPPGLAGVVYEQYF. The CDR3 coding sequence is TGTGCCAGCTCACCTCCGGGACTAGCGGGAGTGGTCTACGAGCAGTACTTC.

This clone was seen only a few times. Other DNA sequences of this sample code for an identical CDR3. The chain links TRBV6-5 to TRBJ1-5; maybe TRBD1 (6 bases). The germline V and J ends were trimmed by 4 bases and 2 bases, with 9 bases remaining between them. Germline lookup yields CDR1 MNHEY and CDR2 SVGAGI. CDR3 size: 14 residues. CDR3 sequence (DNA): TGTGCCAGCAGTTCTCGACAGGGCAATCAGCCCCAGCATTTT. It specifies CASSSRQGNQPQHF.

This chain joins TRBV13 and TRBJ2-7, with 9 bases that match TRBD2. The length of the CDR3 is 16 residues. Germline assignment: CDR1 PRHDT and CDR2 FYEKMQ (reference sequence). V shed 4 bases, J shed 4 bases, and the junction held 11 bases outside the gene matches. The CDR3 loop is CASSSSPAGGLYEQYF. The CDR3 nucleotides read TGTGCCAGCAGCTCCTCCCCAGCGGGAGGCCTTTACGAGCAGTACTTC.

This chain connects TRBV6-5 to TRBJ2-1, with a possible D match to TRBD2 (6 bases). Germline V gene sequence: CDR1 MNHEY, CDR2 SVGAGI. With 5 bases removed from V and 7 bases from J, the gap between germline ends came to 9 bases. This CDR3 contains 12 residues. DNA for the CDR3: TGTGCCAGCAGTGATAGCGGTAATGAGCAGTTCTTC. As protein: CASSDSGNEQFF.

This clone was seen just once. The chain is built from TRBV2 and TRBJ2-3; perhaps TRBD2 as D (6 bases). CDR3 size: 16 residues. Germline-derived CDR1 and CDR2 are SNHLY and FYNNEI. V lost 2 bases and J lost 3, with 15 bases in between. The CDR3 coding sequence is TGTGCCAGCAGTGAATCTTTTTCGGGGGAGACAGATACGCAGTATTTT. As protein: CASSESFSGETDTQYF.

The chain employs TRBV7-9 and TRBJ2-2; D possibly corresponds to TRBD1 (6 bases). V dropped 3 bases and J dropped 8 bases, with 19 bases sitting between them. Germline assignment: CDR1 SEHNR and CDR2 FQNEAQ (reference sequence). There are 16 residues in the CDR3. The CDR3 spells CASSFGTLDGVGELFF. The CDR3, as DNA: TGTGCCAGCAGCTTCGGGACACTGGACGGGGTGGGGGAGCTGTTTTTT.

The gene calls are TRBV9 and TRBJ2-4; D could derive from TRBD1 or TRBD2 (6 bases each). The germline V gene encodes CDR1 SGDLS and CDR2 YYNGEE. CDR3 length equals 15 residues. Trimming shortened V by 4 bases and J by 0 bases, and 11 bases separated the two germline ends. CDR3 coding DNA: TGTGCCAGCAGCCCCCGGGGGCTAGCCAAAAACATTCAGTACTTC. As protein: CASSPRGLAKNIQYF.

The chain joins TRBV4-1 to TRBJ2-3; no reliable D call. Germline V gives CDR1 MGHRA, CDR2 YSYEKL. The CDR3 is 16 residues long. V lost 3 bases and J lost 0, with 13 bases in between. This CDR3 reads CASSHPFGSSTDTQYF. CDR3 coding DNA: TGCGCCAGCAGCCACCCCTTTGGAAGTAGCACAGATACGCAGTATTTT.

This chain joins TRBV10-3 and TRBJ2-2; a weak D match, TRBD2 (6 bases). The CDR3 has 15 amino acids. Germline CDR1 reads ENHRY; CDR2 reads SYGVKD. With 7 bases removed from V and 6 bases from J, the gap between germline ends came to 18 bases. Written as DNA, the CDR3 is TGTGCCATCACCACTACTCTCGGAGGGGCCGGGGAGCTGTTTTTT. It codes for CAITTTLGGAGELFF.

Concerning this clone: This sample also contains other DNA sequences that code for the same CDR3. The chain links TRBV28 to TRBJ2-7; 12 nucleotides line up with TRBD2. J was trimmed by 1 base and V by 11 bases; bases with no gene match: 3. The CDR3 has 13 amino acids. Germline CDR1 reads MDHEN; CDR2 reads SYDVKM. The CDR3 bases are TGTGCCGGGGGGACTAGCGGGTCCTACGAGCAGTACTTC. The encoded protein is CAGGTSGSYEQYF.

The chain has TRBV10-3 and TRBJ2-7; tentatively, D is TRBD2 (5 bases). This CDR3 has 16 residues. Trimming stripped 0 bases from V and 2 bases from J, with 14 bases between. Germline CDR1 ENHRY, CDR2 SYGVKD. The CDR3 DNA follows: TGTGCCATCAGTGAGTCGGTTACCAGCGGTCCCTACGAGCAGTACTTC. Translated, it gives CAISESVTSGPYEQYF.

The chain recombines TRBV5-4 with TRBJ2-7; TRBD1 agrees at 8 bases. V lost 4 bases to trimming and J lost 2 bases; unmatched junction nucleotides: 8. CDR3 length equals 15 residues. Germline V gene lookup returns CDR1 SGHNT and CDR2 YYREEE (reference sequence). The CDR3 region is CASSPDRVPTYEQYF. CDR3 nucleotides: TGTGCCAGCAGCCCGGACAGGGTCCCCACCTACGAGCAGTACTTC.

This sequence joins TRBV7-9 and TRBJ2-3, with no clear D. CDR1 and CDR2 from the germline V gene are SEHNR and FQNEAQ (reference sequence). CDR3 length: 12 amino acids. With 1 base removed from V and 7 bases from J, the gap between germline ends came to 6 bases. CDR3 protein: CASSLVLHTQYF. Here the CDR3 DNA reads TGTGCCAGCAGCTTAGTGTTACATACGCAGTATTTT.

The rearrangement uses TRBV19 and TRBJ1-3; 10 bases match TRBD1. This CDR3 is built from 16 residues. V lost 6 bases to trimming and J lost 8 bases; unmatched junction nucleotides: 13. Germline CDR1 is LNHDA and CDR2 is SQIVND (reference sequence). The CDR3 spells CASRTDETGGSDTIYF. The CDR3 DNA follows: TGTGCCAGTAGGACTGACGAGACAGGGGGCAGTGACACCATATATTTT.

This clone was recorded once. The chain links TRBV7-9 to TRBJ2-1, with D perhaps matching TRBD2 (6 bases). CDR1 SEHNR and CDR2 FQNEAQ come from the germline V gene (reference sequence). The CDR3 sequence is 13 residues long. V shed 2 bases and J shed 9 bases, with 11 bases lying between them. DNA of the CDR3: TGTGCCAGCAGCTTACCTTACGGGGGTGAGCAGTTCTTC. Its protein is CASSLPYGGEQFF. The full variable domain, in which reference TRBV7-9 and TRBJ2-1 provide the parts outside the CDR3, is DTGVSQNPRHKITKRGQNVTFRCDPISEHNRLYWYRQTLGQGPEFLTYFQNEAQLEKSRLLSDRFSAERPKGSFSTLEIQRTEQGDSAMYLCASSLPYGGEQFFGPGTRLTVL.

The chain has TRBV19 and TRBJ1-1; no clear D. Trimming shortened V by 1 base and J by 6 bases, and 24 bases separated the two germline ends. Germline CDR1 is LNHDA and CDR2 is SQIVND (reference sequence). This CDR3 is built from 18 residues. CDR3: CASSIGSTRLQRSSEAFF. CDR3 coding DNA: TGTGCCAGTAGTATAGGGTCGACCCGCCTGCAGAGGTCGTCTGAAGCTTTCTTT.

The chain links TRBV30 to TRBJ2-7; D call uncertain. This CDR3 comprises 14 residues. Germline V gene data show CDR1 as GTSNPN and CDR2 as SVGIG (reference sequence). The ends were cut back, 0 bases at V and 3 bases at J, with 12 bases in the middle. CDR3 protein: CAWSVDLNNYEQYF. In nucleotides, the CDR3 is TGTGCCTGGAGTGTAGACCTGAATAACTACGAGCAGTACTTC.

The table lists this clone with a few counts. V is TRBV27 and J is TRBJ1-2, with D unresolved. This CDR3 contains 14 residues. The germline CDR1 and CDR2 sequences are MNHEY and SMNVEV (reference sequence). V was trimmed by 7 bases and J by 8 bases, leaving 20 bases between them. In DNA form, the CDR3 reads TGTGCCAGCACCTCACGGGATACAGCCGGGGGCTACACCTTC. The encoded protein is CASTSRDTAGGYTF.

This clone was recorded only once. The J gene is TRBJ1-2, the V gene TRBV5-1, with TRBD1 identical over 8 bases. The CDR3 extends over 16 amino acids. Germline CDR1 and CDR2: SGHRS and YFSETQ. The J segment lost 2 bases and the V segment lost 2 bases, leaving 8 bases of the junction unmatched. The chain's CDR3 is CASSFWGDRPNYGYTF. CDR3 nucleotide sequence: TGCGCCAGCAGCTTCTGGGGGGACAGGCCCAACTATGGCTACACCTTC.

The V gene is TRBV28, the J gene TRBJ1-5, with 7 bases lining up with TRBD1. CDR3 length: 13 residues. Germline CDR1 is MDHEN and CDR2 is SYDVKM. Trimming cost V 5 bases and J 8 bases; bases outside gene matches: 6. In DNA form, the CDR3 reads TGTGCCAGCAGTCAACCAGGGGGTGAGCCCCAGCATTTT. Amino acid sequence: CASSQPGGEPQHF.

The rearrangement joins TRBV5-6 to TRBJ2-1; TRBD1 matches 9 bases. CDR1 and CDR2 from the germline V gene are SGHDT and YYEEEE. J lost 4 bases, V lost 2 bases, and 7 bases had no gene match. The CDR3 has 16 residues. The CDR3 protein is CASSFRAGTGYNEQFF. CDR3 bases: TGTGCCAGCAGCTTTCGCGCCGGGACAGGGTACAATGAGCAGTTCTTC.

CDR3 amino acids: CASSSWRQGVSKNIQYF. CDR3 in DNA: TGCGCCAGCAGCTCCTGGAGACAGGGGGTTTCCAAAAACATTCAGTACTTC. The chain uses TRBV5-1 and TRBJ2-4; 9 nucleotides agree with TRBD1. J was trimmed by 2 bases and V by 3 bases; bases with no gene match: 9. This CDR3 is built from 17 residues. The V gene's germline CDR1 is SGHRS and CDR2 YFSETQ.

This clone has only one observation. The chain uses TRBV30 and TRBJ1-1; D is perhaps TRBD1 (5 bases). Trimming took 1 base from V and 3 from J, leaving 15 bases between them. The germline gives CDR1 GTSNPN, CDR2 SVGIG (reference sequence). This CDR3 is built from 15 residues. Here the CDR3 reads CAWSGTARGYTEAFF. In nucleotides, the CDR3 is TGTGCCTGGAGTGGGACGGCTCGGGGGTACACTGAAGCTTTCTTT.

V is TRBV10-3 and J is TRBJ1-5; 8 nucleotides align to TRBD1. The CDR3 is made up of 19 amino acids. V gave up 6 bases and J gave up 0 bases; unmatched junction bases: 16. Per the germline V gene, CDR1 is ENHRY and CDR2 is SYGVKD. The CDR3 region is CAIRTLSRTGTYSNQPQHF. CDR3 nucleotides: TGTGCCATCAGAACATTATCTAGGACAGGGACATATAGCAATCAGCCCCAGCATTTT.

This rearrangement joins TRBV14 to TRBJ2-3; D not resolved. This CDR3 spans 13 amino acids. V shed 5 bases and J shed 3 bases, with 9 bases lying between them. CDR1 is SGHDN and CDR2 is FVKESK in the germline V gene. This CDR3 reads CASSESGTDTQYF. In DNA, the CDR3 is TGTGCCAGCAGCGAATCTGGTACAGATACGCAGTATTTT.

The count of this clone is one. The chain joins TRBV27 to TRBJ2-7, with 8 bases matching TRBD1. The CDR3 consists of 16 residues. Trimming cost V 0 bases and J 2 bases; bases outside gene matches: 6. Germline CDR1 MNHEY, CDR2 SMNVEV (reference sequence). For the CDR3, the DNA is TGTGCCAGCAGTTTATCCCAGGGGGCGCTCACCTACGAGCAGTACTTC. Amino acid sequence: CASSLSQGALTYEQYF.

This chain uses TRBV9 with TRBJ2-1; 7 positions match TRBD2. Germline V gives CDR1 SGDLS, CDR2 YYNGEE. The CDR3 totals 18 residues. Trimming took 2 bases from V and 4 from J; bases not matched to a gene: 15. CDR3 sequence reads: CASSVGGNALSLYNEQFF. In DNA, the CDR3 is TGTGCCAGCAGCGTGGGAGGGAACGCCCTCTCTTTATACAATGAGCAGTTCTTC.

V is TRBV15 and J is TRBJ1-5; D call uncertain. The germline CDR1 and CDR2 sequences are LNHNV and YYDKDF (reference sequence). V was trimmed by 1 base and J by 0 bases, leaving 16 bases between them. The CDR3 is 18 amino acids. The CDR3 spells CATSRVGLAAHSNQPQHF. As DNA, the CDR3 is TGTGCCACCAGCAGAGTCGGTTTAGCGGCTCATAGCAATCAGCCCCAGCATTTT.

The chain couples TRBV11-2 to TRBJ2-2; unclear D gene. Trimming pared 2 bases from V and 6 bases from J, leaving 7 bases between. This CDR3 is 13 amino acids long. Per germline, CDR1 SGHAT and CDR2 FQNNGV. CDR3 DNA sequence: TGTGCCAGCAGCTTAATCGGACCCGGGGAGCTGTTTTTT. Encoded protein: CASSLIGPGELFF. The whole variable domain, remainder taken from reference TRBV11-2 and TRBJ2-2, is EAGVAQSPRYKIIEKRQSVAFWCNPISGHATLYWYQQILGQGPKLLIQFQNNGVVDDSQLPKDRFSAERLKGVDSTLKIQPAKLEDSAVYLCASSLIGPGELFFGEGSRLTVL.

The rearrangement uses TRBV7-6 and TRBJ1-1; D not certain. This CDR3 spans 19 amino acids. Between the trimmed V and J ends, which lost 5 bases and 1 base, there was a span of 26 bases. Germline V CDR1 and CDR2: SGHVS, FNYEAQ. The CDR3 sequence is CASSRSPQVNPRGNTEAFF. The CDR3 DNA sequence: TGTGCCAGCAGCCGATCCCCCCAGGTGAACCCTAGAGGGAACACTGAAGCTTTCTTT.

The V gene is TRBV7-9, the J gene TRBJ2-1; D is undetermined. CDR1 is SEHNR, CDR2 FQNEAQ, per germline (reference sequence). The CDR3 covers 15 residues. Trimming took off 0 bases at V and 7 bases at J, with 13 bases between the two ends. CDR3 coding DNA: TGTGCCAGCAGCTTAGCCTGGGTCCTTACGAATGAGCAGTTCTTC. As protein: CASSLAWVLTNEQFF.